Below, 32 T cell receptor beta chains from the same sample are listed, as sequenced in a study of blood T cell repertoires in COVID-19. Clones were read by immunoSEQ multiplex PCR, and TCRdb kept only the in-frame ones, dropping some. The table has 95,000 to 110,000 clones, approximately 84% seen once; the top ten hold 6.2%. The sequenced material came from peripheral blood. These TCRs come from a human donor in a cohort sampled during active COVID-19.

This chain uses TRBV6-5 with TRBJ1-3; D is perhaps TRBD1 (6 bases). The CDR3 totals 15 residues. The V end was cut by 6 bases, the J end by 0 bases, with 12 bases between. The V gene's germline CDR1 is MNHEY and CDR2 SVGAGI. The CDR3 sequence is CASRDSAYSGNTIYF. CDR3 nucleotides: TGTGCCAGCAGGGACAGTGCCTACTCTGGAAACACCATATATTTT.

This sequence joins TRBV5-5 and TRBJ2-5; TRBD1 matches at 9 bases. This CDR3 has 14 residues. V was pared by 6 bases and J by 4 bases, with 7 bases of the junction left unmatched. Germline V gives CDR1 SGHKS, CDR2 YYEKEE (reference sequence). The CDR3 sequence is CASTLQGAGETQYF. CDR3 DNA sequence: TGTGCCAGCACCCTACAGGGGGCCGGAGAGACCCAGTACTTC.

The chain combines TRBV11-3 with TRBJ2-7; no firm D call. Germline CDR1 reads SGHNT; CDR2 reads YENEEA. The CDR3 length is 13 residues. Trimming stripped 3 bases from V and 3 bases from J, with 9 bases between. The CDR3 loop is CASSFGADYEQYF. CDR3 DNA sequence: TGTGCCAGCAGCTTCGGAGCAGACTACGAGCAGTACTTC.

V is TRBV4-1 and J is TRBJ1-6; D remains ambiguous. The germline V gene encodes CDR1 MGHRA and CDR2 YSYEKL. The CDR3 is 17 residues long. V shed 3 bases and J shed 7 bases, with 19 bases lying between them. The CDR3 nucleotides are TGCGCCAGCAGCCAGATTTCGATCCGGACGGGAAATTCACCCCTCCACTTT. This gives the protein CASSQISIRTGNSPLHF.

V and J are TRBV18 and TRBJ2-5; TRBD2 aligns across 8 bases. CDR3 length: 17 residues. The V gene's germline CDR1 is KGHSH and CDR2 LQKENI. The trim removed 2 bases at V and 2 bases at J, leaving 10 bases unmatched. The CDR3 protein is CASSPGPPGGGQETQYF. For the CDR3, the DNA is TGTGCCAGCTCACCAGGACCGCCCGGGGGGGGACAAGAGACCCAGTACTTC.

The chain links TRBV7-8 to TRBJ2-7; TRBD1 matches 8 bases. J gave up 2 bases and V 1 base, and 4 bases lay outside the gene matches. The CDR3 has 15 amino acids. CDR1 SGHVS and CDR2 FQNEAQ come from the germline V gene. CDR3 nucleotides: TGTGCCAGCAGCTTAGGACAGGGGATGACCTACGAGCAGTACTTC. This sequence encodes CASSLGQGMTYEQYF.

The gene calls are TRBV29-1 and TRBJ2-3, with 10 positions matching TRBD1. This CDR3 has 12 amino acids. The trim removed 7 bases at V and 6 bases at J, leaving 4 bases unmatched. Germline loops: CDR1 SQVTM, CDR2 ANQGSEA. The CDR3, as DNA: TGCAGCGCCGGACAGGGGGGGGATACGCAGTATTTT. Its translation: CSAGQGGDTQYF.

V is TRBV27 and J is TRBJ1-2, with D unresolved. V lost 6 bases and J lost 3, with 17 bases in between. Germline assignment: CDR1 MNHEY and CDR2 SMNVEV (reference sequence). The CDR3 is 15 amino acids. CDR3 DNA sequence: TGTGCCAGCAGCCCGCAGGACTCTACTGACTATGGCTACACCTTC. The encoded protein is CASSPQDSTDYGYTF.

This clone was seen only a few times. This rearrangement joins TRBV2 to TRBJ2-2; 7 nucleotides align to TRBD1. The CDR3 consists of 15 residues. Germline V lookup: CDR1 SNHLY, CDR2 FYNNEI. Trimming cost V 6 bases and J 2 bases; bases outside gene matches: 6. This CDR3 is CASSVGTVNTGELFF. In nucleotides, the CDR3 is TGTGCCAGCAGCGTTGGGACAGTCAACACCGGGGAGCTGTTTTTT.

V usage is TRBV6-6 and J usage is TRBJ2-7; possible D gene TRBD2, 5 bases. In germline, CDR1 is MNHNY, CDR2 SVGAGI (reference sequence). The CDR3 contains 13 residues. CDR3 nucleotides: TGTGCTACGAGCGGAGGTGAGGGAAACGAGCAGTACTTC. Amino acids: CATSGGEGNEQYF.

The V and J genes are TRBV4-1 and TRBJ2-7; TRBD1 matches 8 bases. The ends lost 0 bases at V and 4 bases at J; junction bases unmatched: 11. The CDR3 totals 17 residues. The germline V gene has CDR1 MGHRA and CDR2 YSYEKL. The CDR3 sequence: CASSQEGRTGRSYEQYF. The DNA of the CDR3 is TGCGCCAGCAGCCAAGAGGGAAGGACAGGGAGAAGTTACGAGCAGTACTTC.

The chain has TRBV4-1 and TRBJ2-5; 8 bases fit TRBD2. Germline V gene lookup returns CDR1 MGHRA and CDR2 YSYEKL. The V and J ends lost 3 bases and 5 bases, in that order; junction bases with no gene match: 8. The CDR3 covers 15 residues. DNA of the CDR3: TGCGCCAGCAGCCAGTCGCCTAGCGGGTCGGAGACCCAGTACTTC. This codes for CASSQSPSGSETQYF.

This rearrangement joins TRBV5-6 to TRBJ2-5; D possibly corresponds to TRBD2 (5 bases). The CDR3 extends over 13 amino acids. Germline assignment: CDR1 SGHDT and CDR2 YYEEEE. V was clipped by 0 bases and J by 3 bases, with 6 bases between them. The CDR3 nucleotides read TGTGCCAGCAGCTTGGACGGGGAAGAGACCCAGTACTTC. Translated, it gives CASSLDGEETQYF.

The chain carries TRBV7-8 and TRBJ2-7; 10 nucleotides match TRBD2. The CDR3 runs to 14 residues. After removal of 2 bases from V and 4 bases from J, the junction contained 2 bases not matched to a gene. Germline CDR1 is SGHVS and CDR2 is FQNEAQ. The CDR3: CASSLTLAGYEQYF. CDR3 DNA: TGTGCCAGCAGCTTAACACTAGCGGGGTACGAGCAGTACTTC.

Here the CDR3 reads CASSSSGGVGEQYF. As DNA, the CDR3 is TGTGCCAGCAGTTCTTCAGGGGGTGTGGGGGAGCAGTACTTC. This chain joins TRBV6-5 and TRBJ2-7, with TRBD1 identical over 7 bases. The ends lost 4 bases at V and 7 bases at J; junction bases unmatched: 10. The length of the CDR3 is 14 residues. CDR1 and CDR2 from the germline V gene are MNHEY and SVGAGI.

The chain carries TRBV5-6 and TRBJ2-3; 12 positions match TRBD2. CDR1 and CDR2 from the germline V gene are SGHDT and YYEEEE. Trimming took 4 bases from V and 3 from J; bases not matched to a gene: 6. The CDR3 totals 16 residues. CDR3 DNA: TGTGCCAGCAGCCCGACTAGCGGGAGTGAAACAGATACGCAGTATTTT. This translates into CASSPTSGSETDTQYF.

This clone has just one count. This chain connects TRBV25-1 to TRBJ2-2, with D possibly matching TRBD1 (6 bases). Deletions cut 7 bases from V and 4 bases from J, with 19 bases between. CDR3 length: 16 amino acids. The V gene's germline CDR1 is MGHDK and CDR2 SYGVNS. The CDR3 sequence: CASTRMGASGTGELFF. Written as DNA, the CDR3 is TGTGCCAGCACCCGAATGGGGGCTTCGGGCACCGGGGAGCTGTTTTTT.

The V and J genes are TRBV28 and TRBJ1-1; D remains unclear. Per germline, CDR1 MDHEN and CDR2 SYDVKM. The ends were cut back, 5 bases at V and 0 bases at J, with 7 bases in the middle. The CDR3 contains 13 residues. In DNA, the CDR3 is TGTGCCAGCAGTCTAGCGGTGAACACTGAAGCTTTCTTT. Encoded protein: CASSLAVNTEAFF.

The J gene is TRBJ2-1, the V gene TRBV7-9, with a weak D call TRBD1 (6 bases). CDR3 length: 12 residues. Germline loops: CDR1 SEHNR, CDR2 FQNEAQ (reference sequence). V lost 3 bases to trimming and J lost 12 bases, with 12 bases between them. CDR3 coding DNA: TGTGCCAGCAGCTTTGGGGGCGGGTGGCAGTTCTTC. This gives the protein CASSFGGGWQFF.

V is TRBV10-3 and J is TRBJ2-7, with 7 bases identical to TRBD1. This CDR3 has 18 amino acids. V dropped 0 bases and J dropped 4; count of bases not matched to a gene: 15. Germline CDR1 is ENHRY and CDR2 is SYGVKD. The CDR3 nucleotides are TGTGCCATCAGTGAGTCCACCAACCCCGGGACAGTTGCTTACGAGCAGTACTTC. This gives the protein CAISESTNPGTVAYEQYF.

This clone was counted a single time. The chain uses TRBV28 and TRBJ2-1; 9 nucleotides agree with TRBD1. The CDR3 extends over 17 amino acids. Germline V gene sequence: CDR1 MDHEN, CDR2 SYDVKM. Trimming removed 5 bases from V and 5 bases from J; junction bases left unmatched: 13. DNA of the CDR3: TGTGCCAGCAGTCCACAGACCGGGACAGGGTGGCACAATGAGCAGTTCTTC. Amino acids: CASSPQTGTGWHNEQFF. Using reference TRBV28 and TRBJ2-1 for the parts outside the CDR3, the full variable domain is DVKVTQSSRYLVKRTGEKVFLECVQDMDHENMFWYRQDPGLGLRLIYFSYDVKMKEKGDIPEGYSVSREKKERFSLILESASTNQTSMYLCASSPQTGTGWHNEQFFGPGTRLTVL.

As concerns this clone: This CDR3 is also generated by other DNA sequences in the sample. The V gene is TRBV7-9, the J gene TRBJ2-1, with TRBD2 matching 7 bases. The germline gives CDR1 SEHNR, CDR2 FQNEAQ (reference sequence). This CDR3 comprises 16 residues. The V segment lost 0 bases and the J segment 2 bases; nucleotides outside the gene matches: 4. The chain's CDR3 is CASSLALAGAYNEQFF. DNA for the CDR3: TGTGCCAGCAGCTTAGCGCTGGCGGGGGCCTACAATGAGCAGTTCTTC.

V usage is TRBV11-2 and J usage is TRBJ1-5; 7 bases align to TRBD1. Germline assignment: CDR1 SGHAT and CDR2 FQNNGV. This CDR3 is built from 12 residues. Germline trimming cut 5 bases from V and 7 bases from J; bases unmatched to any gene: 2. CDR3 sequence: CASSKGGQPQHF. CDR3 DNA sequence: TGTGCCAGCAGCAAAGGGGGCCAGCCCCAGCATTTT.

The chain is built from TRBV30 and TRBJ2-2; D gene ambiguous. V lost 1 base and J 6 bases, leaving 9 bases between the germline ends. This CDR3 is built from 13 residues. Germline CDR1 GTSNPN, CDR2 SVGIG (reference sequence). This chain's CDR3 is CAWSGRLAGELFF. CDR3 in DNA: TGTGCCTGGAGTGGCAGGTTGGCCGGGGAGCTGTTTTTT.

V gene TRBV5-1 combines with J gene TRBJ2-7; 7 bases fit TRBD2. The germline gives CDR1 SGHRS, CDR2 YFSETQ. The CDR3 runs to 15 residues. The V and J ends lost 4 bases and 3 bases, in that order; junction bases with no gene match: 10. CDR3 sequence (DNA): TGCGCCAGCAGCCCCCGACTAGCCCCCCACTACGAGCAGTACTTC. Translation gives CASSPRLAPHYEQYF.

This chain links TRBV6-6 with TRBJ2-3; 8 bases are shared with TRBD1. After removal of 5 bases from V and 1 base from J, the junction contained 8 bases not matched to a gene. Per the germline V gene, CDR1 is MNHNY and CDR2 is SVGAGI (reference sequence). The CDR3 loop spans 16 amino acids. CDR3 coding DNA: TGTGCCAGCAGTCGACAGGGGCCGCGGGGCACAGATACGCAGTATTTT. It translates to CASSRQGPRGTDTQYF.

The V call is TRBV6-5, the J call TRBJ1-5; 9 bases agree with TRBD1. This CDR3 comprises 15 residues. Unmatched junction bases numbered 8, after V lost 6 bases and J lost 5 bases. Germline values: CDR1 MNHEY, CDR2 SVGAGI. Here the CDR3 reads CASSPGTGTYQPQHF. CDR3 nucleotides: TGTGCCAGCAGCCCCGGGACAGGGACATATCAGCCCCAGCATTTT.

The chain combines TRBV7-8 with TRBJ2-1, with TRBD1 identical over 7 bases. Per germline, CDR1 SGHVS and CDR2 FQNEAQ. V lost 5 bases and J lost 4; bases outside the gene matches: 11. The CDR3 loop spans 16 amino acids. CDR3: CASSTPDRVLYNEQFF. DNA for the CDR3: TGTGCCAGCAGCACACCTGACAGGGTTCTGTACAATGAGCAGTTCTTC. Complete variable domain (other parts from reference TRBV7-8 and TRBJ2-1): GAGVSQSPRYKVAKRGQDVALRCDPISGHVSLFWYQQALGQGPEFLTYFQNEAQLDKSGLPSDRFFAERPEGSVSTLKIQRTQQEDSAVYLCASSTPDRVLYNEQFFGPGTRLTVL.

The CDR3 DNA reads TGTGCCAGTAGTATTACAGGGGGCTTAGATACGCAGTATTTT. It specifies CASSITGGLDTQYF. The gene calls are TRBV19 and TRBJ2-3, with 9 bases fitting TRBD1. From germline, CDR1 is LNHDA and CDR2 SQIVND (reference sequence). The CDR3 has 14 residues. The V and J ends lost 3 bases and 5 bases, in that order; junction bases with no gene match: 3.

This clone was found once. The gene calls are TRBV9 and TRBJ2-5; D perhaps matches TRBD1 (5 bases). The V end lost 3 bases, the J end lost 1 base, and 10 bases lay between the germline ends. Germline V gives CDR1 SGDLS, CDR2 YYNGEE. The length of the CDR3 is 14 residues. The chain's CDR3 is CASSARQLQETQYF. CDR3 coding DNA: TGTGCCAGCAGCGCCCGACAGCTCCAAGAGACCCAGTACTTC.

This chain uses TRBV6-5 with TRBJ2-1; 8 bases agree with TRBD2. The ends lost 7 bases at V and 5 bases at J; junction bases unmatched: 10. Germline loops: CDR1 MNHEY, CDR2 SVGAGI. This CDR3 is 15 amino acids long. The CDR3 here is CASTSYTSGNNEQFF. CDR3 nucleotide sequence: TGTGCCAGCACCTCCTACACTAGCGGAAACAATGAGCAGTTCTTC.

V is TRBV11-2 and J is TRBJ2-7; D possibly corresponds to TRBD2 (6 bases). The ends were cut back, 3 bases at V and 2 bases at J, with 11 bases in the middle. Germline CDR1 reads SGHAT; CDR2 reads FQNNGV. This CDR3 has 14 residues. CDR3 DNA sequence: TGTGCCAGCAGCTTCGGCGGGGAGGCCTACGAGCAGTACTTC. Translation: CASSFGGEAYEQYF.